The rows below give T cell receptor beta chains drawn from one sample of a study of T cells in Graves' hyperthyroidism and ophthalmopathy. TCRdb redid the calling of the multiplex PCR reads with MiXCR, one entry per CDR3 protein. The sample contains around 420,000 distinct CDR3 sequences, roughly 15% of which appear only once. Sequences were obtained from blood. The source of these receptors is a woman younger than 30 with Graves' hyperthyroidism. CDR3s include the opening cysteine and the closing phenylalanine or tryptophan. Each record gives: clone size, V gene, J gene, CDR3 protein. The size entry is marked missing in some rows and otherwise reads once, few, many or a size class.

>many|TRBV4-3|TRBJ2-3
CASSQEPGPPADTQYF
>many|TRBV2|TRBJ2-4
CASRGDQNIQYF
>.|TRBV7-9|TRBJ2-1
CASSQREEGYYNEQFF
>many|TRBV7-2|TRBJ2-1
CASSLAVAGAYNEQFF
>few|TRBV20-1|TRBJ1-6
CSARADKNSPLHF
>many|TRBV2|TRBJ2-7
CASSTRTGESEQYF
>many|TRBV5-5|TRBJ2-5
CASSLGGTTYGTQYF
>.|TRBV6-1|TRBJ2-7
CASSLLFDYEQYF
>few|TRBV3-1|TRBJ2-7
CASSQTGVYYEQYF
>few|TRBV20-1|TRBJ2-5
CSAIGRHPGKETQYF
>many|TRBV10-3|TRBJ2-3
CAISPGLATDTQYF
>many|TRBV3-1|TRBJ2-3
CASSQDGYSTDTQYF
>.|TRBV20-1|TRBJ1-3
CSAREQGIGNTIYF
>many|TRBV28|TRBJ2-3
CASLERHSGGDTQYF
>many|TRBV18|TRBJ2-4
CASSPSFGGLAKNIQYF